This TCR beta chain was found in a study of blood T cell repertoires in COVID-19. Trimming stripped 7 bases from V and 1 base from J, with 11 bases between. This CDR3 is built from 13 residues. The germline gives CDR1 MNHEY, CDR2 SVGAGI. Using immunoSEQ multiplex PCR, the repertoire was profiled, and TCRdb retains in-frame clones only, with some absent. Here the sample spans approximately 110,000 clones, approximately 72% being singletons. Sequenced material: peripheral blood. The receptor was derived from a woman in her 70s with acute or convalescent COVID-19. V gene TRBV6-5 combines with J gene TRBJ2-7; a weak D match, TRBD1 (5 bases). Here the CDR3 reads CASTTGQSYEQYF. The CDR3 DNA reads as TGTGCCAGCACAACAGGCCAGTCCTACGAGCAGTACTTC.